The rows below give T cell receptor beta chains drawn from one sample of a study of blood T cell repertoires in COVID-19. TCRdb's table, derived via immunoSEQ multiplex PCR, lists solely in-frame clones and lacks some. The repertoire holds about 190,000 clones, approximately 84% seen once, with 2.5% to 3.5% in the top ten. Sequenced sample: PBMCs or T cells enriched from blood (not recorded which). These receptor sequences come from a woman aged 25 to 39 who had recovered from COVID-19. Both conserved end residues are part of each CDR3. A D gene is named only where the DNA matches it firmly. Clone size is given for some rows only: seen once, a few or many times, or a class if the clone is expanded.

size: few
V: TRBV4-1
D: .
J: TRBJ1-6
CDR3: CASSQGGRGYSPLHF
DNA: TGCGCCAGCAGCCAAGGCGGCAGGGGATACTCACCCCTCCACTTT

size: .
V: TRBV4-2
D: .
J: TRBJ2-1
CDR3: CASSQPTQSPEQFF
DNA: TGTGCCAGCAGCCAACCTACACAGTCTCCTGAGCAGTTCTTC

size: once
V: TRBV6-4
D: TRBD1
J: TRBJ2-1
CDR3: CASSDSYRGRYNEQFF
DNA: TGTGCCAGCAGTGACTCGTACAGGGGACGTTACAATGAGCAGTTCTTC

size: .
V: TRBV18
D: .
J: TRBJ2-7
CDR3: CASSPGTQYEQYF
DNA: TGTGCCAGCTCACCTGGGACACAATACGAGCAGTACTTC

size: .
V: TRBV2
D: TRBD1
J: TRBJ2-5
CDR3: CASTNWQGAGETQYF
DNA: TGTGCCAGCACCAATTGGCAGGGGGCAGGCGAGACCCAGTACTTC

size: .
V: TRBV2
D: TRBD1
J: TRBJ2-6
CDR3: CASSPGQGRVGTGANVLTF
DNA: TGTGCCAGCAGTCCTGGACAGGGCAGAGTGGGAACTGGGGCCAACGTCCTGACTTTC

size: .
V: TRBV28
D: TRBD2
J: TRBJ2-7
CDR3: CASSPPGTSHYEQYF
DNA: TGTGCCAGCAGTCCCCCCGGGACTAGTCACTACGAGCAGTACTTC

size: .
V: TRBV4-2
D: TRBD1
J: TRBJ1-2
CDR3: CASSQSTGDGYTF
DNA: TGTGCCAGCAGCCAATCAACAGGGGATGGCTACACCTTC

size: .
V: TRBV29-1
D: TRBD2
J: TRBJ2-3
CDR3: CSAPDASGRTDTQYF
DNA: TGCAGCGCCCCAGATGCTAGCGGGAGGACAGATACGCAGTATTTT

size: .
V: TRBV24-1
D: TRBD2
J: TRBJ2-3
CDR3: CATSEAGVYTQYF
DNA: TGTGCCACCAGCGAAGCGGGAGTCTACACGCAGTATTTT

size: .
V: TRBV28
D: TRBD1
J: TRBJ1-6
CDR3: CASSSPGQGVNNSPLHF
DNA: TGTGCCAGCAGTAGTCCGGGACAGGGGGTCAATAATTCACCCCTCCACTTT

size: .
V: TRBV2
D: TRBD1
J: TRBJ1-2
CDR3: CASSDQRTGTLGYTF
DNA: TGTGCCAGCAGTGACCAGAGGACAGGGACTTTAGGCTACACCTTC

size: .
V: TRBV5-1
D: TRBD2
J: TRBJ2-1
CDR3: CASSLQAGVNEQFF
DNA: TGCGCCAGCAGCTTGCAAGCGGGAGTGAATGAGCAGTTCTTC

size: .
V: TRBV15
D: .
J: TRBJ1-6
CDR3: CATSRDPGYNSPLHF
DNA: TGTGCCACCAGCAGAGATCCGGGATATAATTCACCCCTCCACTTT

size: .
V: TRBV2
D: .
J: TRBJ1-2
CDR3: CASSEDISYGYTF
DNA: TGTGCCAGCAGTGAAGACATCAGCTATGGCTACACCTTC

size: once
V: TRBV19
D: TRBD1
J: TRBJ2-1
CDR3: CASKPTGTRTIATMNEQFF
DNA: TGTGCCAGTAAACCGACAGGGACGCGAACTATAGCTACAATGAATGAGCAGTTCTTC

size: .
V: TRBV7-2
D: .
J: TRBJ2-7
CDR3: CASSSSGNYEQYF
DNA: TGTGCCAGCAGCTCCTCAGGGAACTACGAGCAGTACTTC

size: .
V: TRBV20-1
D: TRBD2
J: TRBJ2-7
CDR3: CSASLGSGSYEQYF
DNA: TGCAGTGCTAGTCTCGGTAGCGGGAGTTACGAGCAGTACTTC

size: .
V: TRBV5-1
D: .
J: TRBJ1-1
CDR3: CASSLNLAGSNAEAFF
DNA: TGCGCCAGCAGCTTGAACTTAGCAGGGTCCAACGCTGAAGCTTTCTTT

size: .
V: TRBV29-1
D: .
J: TRBJ1-4
CDR3: CSVEAATNEKLFF
DNA: TGCAGCGTTGAGGCTGCAACTAATGAAAAACTGTTTTTT

size: .
V: TRBV19
D: .
J: TRBJ2-7
CDR3: CASSTGFEQYF
DNA: TGTGCCAGTAGTACAGGGTTCGAGCAGTACTTC

size: few
V: TRBV11-3
D: .
J: TRBJ2-2
CDR3: CASSFRDSYTGELFF
DNA: TGTGCCAGCAGCTTCCGGGACTCCTACACCGGGGAGCTGTTTTTT

size: .
V: TRBV11-2
D: .
J: TRBJ2-1
CDR3: CASSPRTNYNEQFF
DNA: TGTGCCAGCAGTCCCAGGACTAACTACAATGAGCAGTTCTTC

size: few
V: TRBV2
D: TRBD1
J: TRBJ1-6
CDR3: CASKDREVNSPLHF
DNA: TGTGCCAGCAAAGACAGGGAGGTTAATTCACCCCTCCACTTT

size: .
V: TRBV29-1
D: .
J: TRBJ1-1
CDR3: CSVGGRVNTEAFF
DNA: TGCAGCGTTGGGGGCAGGGTGAACACTGAAGCTTTCTTT

size: .
V: TRBV6-5
D: .
J: TRBJ1-1
CDR3: CASRQVMNTEAFF
DNA: TGTGCCAGCAGACAGGTTATGAACACTGAAGCTTTCTTT

size: .
V: TRBV4-2
D: TRBD1
J: TRBJ1-2
CDR3: CASSQDDRGDGYTF
DNA: TGTGCCAGCAGCCAGGATGACAGGGGCGATGGCTACACCTTC

size: .
V: TRBV19
D: TRBD1
J: TRBJ1-2
CDR3: CASSEQGSGGYTF
DNA: TGTGCCAGTAGTGAACAGGGGAGTGGTGGCTACACCTTC

size: few
V: TRBV4-1
D: TRBD2
J: TRBJ2-7
CDR3: CASSQVQGTSSYEQYF
DNA: TGCGCCAGCAGCCAAGTCCAGGGGACTAGCTCCTACGAGCAGTACTTC

size: .
V: TRBV28
D: TRBD1
J: TRBJ2-1
CDR3: CASSADRSITYNEQFF
DNA: TGTGCCAGCAGTGCGGACAGGAGCATTACCTACAATGAGCAGTTCTTC

size: .
V: TRBV30
D: .
J: TRBJ1-3
CDR3: CAWSEGLGVSGNTIYF
DNA: TGTGCCTGGAGTGAGGGCTTAGGGGTCTCTGGAAACACCATATATTTT

size: .
V: TRBV5-4
D: .
J: TRBJ1-4
CDR3: CASSLAPRGVHEKLFF
DNA: TGTGCCAGCAGCTTGGCACCCAGGGGCGTACATGAAAAACTGTTTTTT

size: .
V: TRBV9
D: TRBD1
J: TRBJ2-1
CDR3: CASSMQGASNEQFF
DNA: TGTGCCAGCAGCATGCAGGGGGCAAGCAATGAGCAGTTCTTC

size: .
V: TRBV4-2
D: TRBD2
J: TRBJ2-1
CDR3: CASSPLAGGYNEQFF
DNA: TGTGCCAGCAGCCCCCTAGCGGGGGGTTACAATGAGCAGTTCTTC

size: .
V: TRBV19
D: TRBD1
J: TRBJ1-5
CDR3: CASSRDRLLRNQPQHF
DNA: TGTGCCAGTAGCCGGGACAGGCTTTTGAGGAATCAGCCCCAGCATTTT

size: .
V: TRBV3-1/TRBV3-2
D: .
J: TRBJ2-1
CDR3: CASSPGGGPYDNEQFF
DNA: TGTGCCAGCAGCCCGGGTGGAGGTCCCTACGACAATGAGCAGTTCTTC

size: .
V: TRBV7-6
D: .
J: TRBJ2-1
CDR3: CASTFRMADRDEQFF
DNA: TGTGCCAGCACCTTTAGGATGGCCGACAGAGATGAGCAGTTCTTC

size: .
V: TRBV5-5
D: TRBD2
J: TRBJ2-2
CDR3: CASSTTSGRANTGELFF
DNA: TGTGCCAGCAGCACGACTAGCGGGAGGGCTAACACCGGGGAGCTGTTTTTT

size: .
V: TRBV28
D: .
J: TRBJ2-3
CDR3: CASSSSGKGTQYF
DNA: TGTGCCAGCAGTTCCTCCGGGAAAGGTACGCAGTATTTT

size: .
V: TRBV14
D: TRBD1
J: TRBJ1-2
CDR3: CASSRSVGQGGLNYGYTF
DNA: TGTGCCAGCAGCCGGTCCGTGGGACAGGGAGGTTTAAACTATGGCTACACCTTC

size: .
V: TRBV14
D: .
J: TRBJ1-6
CDR3: CASSQAGRSPGNSPLHF
DNA: TGTGCCAGCAGCCAAGCAGGGAGGTCCCCGGGGAATTCACCCCTCCACTTT

size: once
V: TRBV3-1/TRBV3-2
D: .
J: TRBJ1-1
CDR3: CASSQEGGRVSEQGTEAFF
DNA: TGTGCCAGCAGCCAAGAAGGGGGTAGGGTCAGCGAACAGGGCACTGAAGCTTTCTTT

size: once
V: TRBV28
D: .
J: TRBJ1-1
CDR3: CASRGLGSGVVNTEAFF
DNA: TGTGCCAGCAGGGGGTTAGGGTCCGGGGTGGTGAACACTGAAGCTTTCTTT

size: once
V: TRBV7-3
D: .
J: TRBJ1-6
CDR3: CASSFQVGSPLHF
DNA: TGTGCCAGCAGCTTCCAAGTCGGGTCACCCCTCCACTTT

size: .
V: TRBV19
D: .
J: TRBJ2-1
CDR3: CARPRRNEQFF
DNA: TGTGCCAGACCACGCCGGAATGAGCAGTTCTTC

size: .
V: TRBV5-8
D: .
J: TRBJ1-5
CDR3: CASSREGYSNQPQHF
DNA: TGTGCCAGCAGCCGGGAAGGGTATAGCAATCAGCCCCAGCATTTT

size: .
V: TRBV24-1
D: .
J: TRBJ2-1
CDR3: CATSDPDSSSYNEQFF
DNA: TGTGCCACCAGTGATCCGGACAGCAGCTCCTACAATGAGCAGTTCTTC

size: .
V: TRBV5-4
D: TRBD1
J: TRBJ1-4
CDR3: CASSLWTGGIEKLFF
DNA: TGTGCCAGCAGCCTTTGGACAGGGGGAATTGAAAAACTGTTTTTT

size: .
V: TRBV4-1
D: TRBD1
J: TRBJ2-7
CDR3: CASSPKRLVGTGGSYEQYF
DNA: TGCGCCAGCAGCCCCAAAAGGCTTGTCGGGACAGGGGGCTCCTACGAGCAGTACTTC

size: .
V: TRBV7-9
D: .
J: TRBJ2-3
CDR3: CASSLGQTSTDTQYF
DNA: TGTGCCAGCAGCTTAGGACAGACCAGCACAGATACGCAGTATTTT

size: .
V: TRBV19
D: TRBD1
J: TRBJ1-1
CDR3: CASSITGTGKTEAFF
DNA: TGTGCCAGTAGTATAACCGGGACAGGAAAAACTGAAGCTTTCTTT

size: few
V: TRBV28
D: TRBD1
J: TRBJ1-1
CDR3: CATEQGAMNTEAFF
DNA: TGTGCCACCGAACAGGGGGCTATGAACACTGAAGCTTTCTTT

size: .
V: TRBV12-5
D: .
J: TRBJ2-5
CDR3: CASGLAGKGAMTSQETQYF
DNA: TGTGCTAGTGGTTTGGCCGGTAAAGGGGCCATGACCTCCCAAGAGACCCAGTACTTC